This T cell receptor (beta chain) was captured in a study of blood T cell repertoires in COVID-19. Trimming cost V 0 bases and J 1 base; bases outside gene matches: 4. The germline V gene has CDR1 SGHRS and CDR2 YFSETQ. The CDR3 spans 16 residues. This clone was counted a single time. This table comes from immunoSEQ multiplex PCR, and its TCRdb copy is limited to in-frame clones, with some not included. The sample lists some 100,000 clones, more than 75% occurring once. The rearrangement links TRBV5-1 to TRBJ2-3; TRBD2 matches at 8 bases. The sample consisted of peripheral blood. The receptor comes from a woman aged 25 to 39 with acute or convalescent COVID-19. CDR3: CASSLAVSGGTDTQYF. The DNA for the CDR3 is TGCGCCAGCAGCTTGGCCGTTAGCGGGGGCACAGATACGCAGTATTTT.